These T cell receptor beta chains were read from a single sample in a study of PD-1 blockade in classical Hodgkin lymphoma. Sequencing was performed with immunoSEQ multiplex PCR; in TCRdb, only in-frame clones are kept and a portion is missing. The sample holds some 96,000 clones, roughly 88% seen once. Specimen: peripheral blood mononuclear cells (PBMCs), collected at baseline. The receptor set was obtained from a human donor with classical Hodgkin lymphoma. Both conserved end residues are part of each CDR3. Each record gives: V gene, J gene, CDR3 protein.

V: TRBV7-2
J: TRBJ2-2
CDR3: CASSLRAGEVGELFF

V: TRBV10-3
J: TRBJ2-2
CDR3: CAISESPANTGELFF

V: TRBV7-3
J: TRBJ2-5
CDR3: CASRMTSGGDGKETQYF

V: TRBV10-2
J: TRBJ1-2
CDR3: CASSERTLTGGYTF

V: TRBV6-4
J: TRBJ2-1
CDR3: CASSVSDRPYNEQFF

V: TRBV28
J: TRBJ2-7
CDR3: CASSPWSYEQYF

V: TRBV5-4
J: TRBJ2-7
CDR3: CASSLDRGGEQYF

V: TRBV19
J: TRBJ1-2
CDR3: CASSIGVDYGYTF

V: TRBV29-1
J: TRBJ2-5
CDR3: CSVGGGVSQETQYF

V: TRBV6-1
J: TRBJ1-5
CDR3: CASSLEQGSNQPQHF

V: TRBV2
J: TRBJ1-3
CDR3: CASGLQGTGNTIYF

V: TRBV30
J: TRBJ1-2
CDR3: CAWSTGQGEYYGYTF

V: TRBV10-1
J: TRBJ2-2
CDR3: CASSRTTGELFF

V: TRBV11-2
J: TRBJ2-2
CDR3: CASTGVGVTGELFF

V: TRBV5-1
J: TRBJ2-5
CDR3: CASSPRQGGETQYF

V: TRBV10-3
J: TRBJ1-2
CDR3: CAIRPGGAGAGYTF

V: TRBV10-3
J: TRBJ2-5
CDR3: CAISEVGQGETQYF

V: TRBV28
J: TRBJ2-7
CDR3: CASSSQGQGHYEQYF

V: TRBV10-3
J: TRBJ2-5
CDR3: CAISVRQGQETQYF

V: TRBV30
J: TRBJ2-1
CDR3: CAWGSSTEQFF

V: TRBV27
J: TRBJ1-4
CDR3: CASRRRRGGDNEKLFF

V: TRBV5-1
J: TRBJ2-7
CDR3: CASSAGRTYEQYF

V: TRBV7-6
J: TRBJ2-7
CDR3: CASSFRAGTYEQYF

V: TRBV5-1
J: TRBJ2-3
CDR3: CASSLAGGRSTDTQYF

V: TRBV5-4
J: TRBJ1-2
CDR3: CASSFDRGHGYTF

V: TRBV6-1
J: TRBJ1-4
CDR3: CASTDRAANEKLFF

V: TRBV10-3
J: TRBJ1-1
CDR3: CAISDHGQGARSGTEAFF

V: TRBV18
J: TRBJ1-4
CDR3: CASSPGRVGEKLFF

V: TRBV10-3
J: TRBJ1-5
CDR3: CASSYGTGLNQPQHF

V: TRBV6-5
J: TRBJ1-2
CDR3: CAAGLGYTF

V: TRBV30
J: TRBJ2-1
CDR3: CAWSLRTSGAHTNEQFF

V: TRBV19
J: TRBJ1-2
CDR3: CASRTTGGTYGYTF

V: TRBV5-8
J: TRBJ2-7
CDR3: CASSLGQGDEQYF

V: TRBV29-1
J: TRBJ2-7
CDR3: CSVPTTSGYEQYF

V: TRBV7-3
J: TRBJ2-3
CDR3: CASSSLAGGRADTQYF

V: TRBV5-1
J: TRBJ1-1
CDR3: CASGPANTEAFF

V: TRBV4-2
J: TRBJ2-2
CDR3: CASSQGGRGTTGELFF

V: TRBV7-9
J: TRBJ2-6
CDR3: CASSLAEGLGSGANVLTF

V: TRBV29-1
J: TRBJ2-7
CDR3: CSVAGRPRLAGALKQVYEQYF

V: TRBV5-4
J: TRBJ2-3
CDR3: CASSLAGKATDTQYF

V: TRBV28
J: TRBJ1-5
CDR3: CASSLGGSQPQHF

V: TRBV30
J: TRBJ1-4
CDR3: CAWSVLQATNEKLFF

V: TRBV19
J: TRBJ1-1
CDR3: CASSLLGGGEAFF

V: TRBV5-4
J: TRBJ1-2
CDR3: CASSLGSGQTIYGYTF

V: TRBV10-3
J: TRBJ2-7
CDR3: CAISESVWVYEQYF

V: TRBV27
J: TRBJ1-2
CDR3: CASSPTLGYGYTF

V: TRBV5-1
J: TRBJ1-2
CDR3: CASSSEGQLNYGYTF

V: TRBV6-4
J: TRBJ2-7
CDR3: CASSDSLGGDYEQYF

V: TRBV28
J: TRBJ1-5
CDR3: CASRGTGSSFQPQHF

V: TRBV6-1
J: TRBJ2-5
CDR3: CASSEGVAEETQYF

V: TRBV5-1
J: TRBJ2-7
CDR3: CASSLDTAGNEQYF

V: TRBV5-1
J: TRBJ2-3
CDR3: CASSLYGGQSTDTQYF

V: TRBV19
J: TRBJ2-2
CDR3: CATGVGVAGELFF

V: TRBV6-1
J: TRBJ2-2
CDR3: CASSPTLVNTGELFF

V: TRBV2
J: TRBJ2-1
CDR3: CASSEALHNEQFF

V: TRBV4-2
J: TRBJ1-1
CDR3: CASSQGQGYTEAFF

V: TRBV18
J: TRBJ1-5
CDR3: CASSPSRSGNQPQHF

V: TRBV7-3
J: TRBJ2-3
CDR3: CASSFASTDTQYF

V: TRBV30
J: TRBJ2-7
CDR3: CAWTAGGYEQYF